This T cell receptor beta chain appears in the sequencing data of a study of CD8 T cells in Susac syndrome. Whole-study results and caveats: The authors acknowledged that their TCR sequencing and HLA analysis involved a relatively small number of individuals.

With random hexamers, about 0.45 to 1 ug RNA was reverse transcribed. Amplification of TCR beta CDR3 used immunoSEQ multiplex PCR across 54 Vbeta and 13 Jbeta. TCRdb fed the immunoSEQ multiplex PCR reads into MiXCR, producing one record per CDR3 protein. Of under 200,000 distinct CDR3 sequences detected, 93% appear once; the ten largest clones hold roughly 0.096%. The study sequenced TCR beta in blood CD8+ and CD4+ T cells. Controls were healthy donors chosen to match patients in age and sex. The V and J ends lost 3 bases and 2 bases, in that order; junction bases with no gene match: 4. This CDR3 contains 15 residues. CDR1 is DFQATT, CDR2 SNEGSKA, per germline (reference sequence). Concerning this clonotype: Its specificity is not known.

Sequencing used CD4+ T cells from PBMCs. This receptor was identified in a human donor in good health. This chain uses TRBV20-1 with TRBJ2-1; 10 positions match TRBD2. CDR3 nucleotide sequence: TGCAGTGCTAGTCGTCTAGCGGGGGCCTACAATGAGCAGTTCTTC. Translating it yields CSASRLAGAYNEQFF.